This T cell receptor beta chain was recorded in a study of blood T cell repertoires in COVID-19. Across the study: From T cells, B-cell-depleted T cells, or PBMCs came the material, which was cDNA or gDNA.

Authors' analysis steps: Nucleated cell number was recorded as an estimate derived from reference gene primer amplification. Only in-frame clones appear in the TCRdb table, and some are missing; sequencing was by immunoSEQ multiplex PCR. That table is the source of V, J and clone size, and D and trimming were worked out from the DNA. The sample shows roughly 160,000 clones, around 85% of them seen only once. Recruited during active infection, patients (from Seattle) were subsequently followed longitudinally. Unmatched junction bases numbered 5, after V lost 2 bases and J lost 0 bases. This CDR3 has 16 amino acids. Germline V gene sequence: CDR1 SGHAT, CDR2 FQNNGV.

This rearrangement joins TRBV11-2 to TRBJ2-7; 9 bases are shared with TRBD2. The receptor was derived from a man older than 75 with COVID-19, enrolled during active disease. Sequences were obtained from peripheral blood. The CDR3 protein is CASSLLAGGDSYEQYF. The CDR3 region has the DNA TGTGCCAGCAGCTTATTGGCGGGGGGGGACTCCTACGAGCAGTACTTC. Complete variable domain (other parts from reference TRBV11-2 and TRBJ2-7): EAGVAQSPRYKIIEKRQSVAFWCNPISGHATLYWYQQILGQGPKLLIQFQNNGVVDDSQLPKDRFSAERLKGVDSTLKIQPAKLEDSAVYLCASSLLAGGDSYEQYFGPGTRLTVT.